The TCR beta chain described here comes from a study of regulatory dendritic cells for organ transplantation. Whole-study results and caveats: Alloreactive memory CD8+ T cell pools varied considerably between individuals. Mature dendritic cells appeared to drive more memory CD8+ clonal expansion than regulatory ones. Naive T cells showed high diversity, memory cells less, memory CD8+ least.

Sorted subsets were CFSE-labeled and cultured four to five days with allogeneic dendritic cells. In the case of this clone: Its cognate antigen is unknown.

Germline CDR1 MNHEY, CDR2 SMNVEV (reference sequence). The CDR3 totals 13 residues. The V end lost 0 bases, the J end lost 5 bases, and 7 bases lay between the germline ends. Data came from immunoSEQ multiplex PCR; TCRdb stores just in-frame clones and leaves some out. Of approximately 18,000 clones listed, approximately 80% are singletons. This TCR was recovered from a human donor in good health. The sample comprised memory CD4+ T cells from blood cultured with regulatory dendritic cells. The subset here: CD45RO+ memory T cells. The chain uses TRBV27 and TRBJ2-5, with D perhaps given as TRBD1 or TRBD2 (6 bases each). The CDR3 reads CASSLSGGETQYF. CDR3 in DNA: TGTGCCAGCAGTTTATCGGGGGGCGAGACCCAGTACTTC.